One and the same sample provided the 29 T cell receptor beta chains below, sequenced in a study of vaccination and CD4 T cells after COVID-19. Treatment reported: roughly 11-day PBMC culture with coronavirus spike peptide pools or control peptides (ViraFEST assay). An Oncomine TCR Beta short-read assay was used to sequence the DNA from cultured CD4+ T cells. MiXCR, run by TCRdb on the PCR reads, gives a single entry per CDR3 protein. This sample yields about 20,000 distinct CDR3 sequences, of which roughly 51% are seen a single time; around 7.4% belongs to the top ten. Their target antigens are unknown. The sequencing sample was made of CD4+ T cells from blood, cultured in vitro. These receptor sequences come from a human donor who had recovered from COVID-19.

The genes are TRBV6-2 or TRBV6-3 and TRBJ2-1, with TRBD2 matching 13 bases. CDR3 size: 16 residues. V dropped 2 bases and J dropped 4; count of bases not matched to a gene: 2. Per the germline V gene, CDR1 is MNHEY and CDR2 is SVGEGT. CDR3 nucleotides: TGTGCCAGCAGTTACGCGACTAGCGGGGGGTACAATGAGCAGTTCTTC. Its protein product is CASSYATSGGYNEQFF.

This clonotype was observed a handful of times. The chain employs TRBV19 and TRBJ2-7; TRBD2 matches 7 bases. The V and J ends lost 0 bases and 6 bases, in that order; junction bases with no gene match: 5. Looked up from germline, CDR1 is LNHDA and CDR2 is SQIVND (reference sequence). This CDR3 comprises 14 residues. CDR3 amino acids: CASSIEGEGGEQYF. The DNA of the CDR3 is TGTGCCAGTAGTATAGAAGGGGAGGGAGGCGAGCAGTACTTC.

This chain uses TRBV7-2 with TRBJ1-3, with TRBD1 matching 7 bases. J was trimmed by 0 bases and V by 5 bases; bases with no gene match: 16. This CDR3 has 19 amino acids. CDR1 is SGHTA and CDR2 is FQGNSA in the germline V gene. Here the CDR3 reads CASSPWGTVLEDSGNTIYF. Written as DNA, the CDR3 is TGTGCCAGCAGCCCCTGGGGGACAGTGCTGGAAGACTCTGGAAACACCATATATTTT.

V and J are TRBV20-1 and TRBJ1-1, with a possible D match to TRBD1 (5 bases). Trimming pared 5 bases from V and 6 bases from J, leaving 19 bases between. The CDR3 extends over 14 amino acids. Germline V gene sequence: CDR1 DFQATT, CDR2 SNEGSKA (reference sequence). The CDR3 DNA reads TGCAGTGCTGACTTTTGGGGCGTGAGCCCTGAAGCTTTCTTT. Translation gives CSADFWGVSPEAFF.

The sample holds a few counts of this clonotype. V and J are TRBV6-5 and TRBJ2-2; D uncertain. The V and J ends lost 2 bases and 4 bases respectively, with 8 bases between them. There are 14 residues in the CDR3. Germline V gives CDR1 MNHEY, CDR2 SVGAGI. CDR3 sequence: CASSYTPVTGELFF. The CDR3 DNA is TGTGCCAGCAGTTACACTCCGGTCACCGGGGAGCTGTTTTTT.

V and J are TRBV11-3 and TRBJ2-5; weak D call: TRBD2 (6 bases). Trimming cost V 5 bases and J 5 bases, with 24 bases left between them. The CDR3 has 17 residues. Germline CDR1 SGHNT, CDR2 YENEEA. The CDR3 bases are TGTGCCAGCAGCGCAGAAGGTCGGGGGACTGCTGGTGAGACCCAGTACTTC. This sequence encodes CASSAEGRGTAGETQYF.

The chain uses TRBV2 and TRBJ1-1; D is possibly TRBD1 (6 bases). This CDR3 spans 14 amino acids. CDR1 is SNHLY and CDR2 is FYNNEI in the germline V gene. The V end was cut by 6 bases, the J end by 1 base, with 12 bases between. In nucleotides, the CDR3 is TGTGCCAGCAGGGCCGACAGGACGAACACTGAAGCTTTCTTT. Protein: CASRADRTNTEAFF.

CDR3 in DNA: TGCAGTGCTAGGGAGCGGGAGGGTTACAATGAGCAGTTCTTC. The encoded protein is CSAREREGYNEQFF. The V and J genes are TRBV20-1 and TRBJ2-1; TRBD2 matches 10 bases. The CDR3 is 14 residues long. Losses at the gene ends were 3 bases for V and 4 bases for J; bases not matched to a gene: 3. The germline CDR1 and CDR2 sequences are DFQATT and SNEGSKA (reference sequence).

The rearrangement uses TRBV2 and TRBJ1-1, with 9 bases identical to TRBD1. This CDR3 is 15 amino acids long. The germline V gene encodes CDR1 SNHLY and CDR2 FYNNEI. Trimming cost V 6 bases and J 4 bases; bases outside gene matches: 9. The CDR3 here is CASRVRQGVVTEAFF. CDR3 nucleotide sequence: TGTGCCAGCAGGGTTCGACAGGGGGTGGTCACTGAAGCTTTCTTT.

The chain employs TRBV30 and TRBJ1-1; the D is unclear. There are 15 residues in the CDR3. Germline V lookup: CDR1 GTSNPN, CDR2 SVGIG (reference sequence). V was cut by 2 bases and J by 4 bases, with 17 bases left in between. The CDR3 is CAWSRAEFWGTEAFF. CDR3 DNA: TGTGCCTGGAGTAGGGCCGAATTTTGGGGCACTGAAGCTTTCTTT.

V is TRBV28 and J is TRBJ1-5; TRBD1 matches 9 bases. Losses at the gene ends were 4 bases for V and 7 bases for J; bases not matched to a gene: 5. The CDR3 extends over 14 amino acids. The germline V gene has CDR1 MDHEN and CDR2 SYDVKM. The CDR3: CASSSGQGWQPQHF. The CDR3 region has the DNA TGTGCCAGCAGTTCCGGACAGGGGTGGCAGCCCCAGCATTTT. Complete variable domain (other parts from reference TRBV28 and TRBJ1-5): DVKVTQSSRYLVKRTGEKVFLECVQDMDHENMFWYRQDPGLGLRLIYFSYDVKMKEKGDIPEGYSVSREKKERFSLILESASTNQTSMYLCASSSGQGWQPQHFGDGTRLSIL.

To note about this clonotype: It is unclear where the CDR3 begins or ends on the DNA, so no DNA is shown, and the CDR3 is as TCRdb lists it. This chain links TRBV30 with TRBJ2-7; the table's D call, TRBD1, has no DNA check behind it. Inclusive of both ends, the CDR3 amounts to 24 amino acids. CDR1 and CDR2 (germline): GTSNPN, SVGIG (reference sequence). The CDR3 protein is CALGEEIRQLISVPAPPVCYEQYF.

This chain links TRBV7-2 with TRBJ2-7, with 9 nucleotides matching TRBD1. Germline CDR1 reads SGHTA; CDR2 reads FQGNSA. J lost 1 base, V lost 4 bases, and 5 bases had no gene match. The CDR3 has 15 residues. CDR3 DNA sequence: TGTGCCAGCAGCTGGGGGGGGACAGGGTCCTACGAGCAGTACTTC. Its protein product is CASSWGGTGSYEQYF.

This chain joins TRBV14 and TRBJ1-5, with TRBD1 matching 7 bases. CDR1 SGHDN and CDR2 FVKESK come from the germline V gene. The CDR3 spans 24 residues. Losses at the gene ends were 1 base for V and 4 bases for J; bases not matched to a gene: 31. CDR3 sequence reads: CASSQARGRNPVPGASIGNQPQHF. The CDR3 nucleotides are TGTGCCAGCAGCCAAGCAAGGGGGCGCAACCCCGTACCGGGAGCATCGATTGGGAATCAGCCCCAGCATTTT.

This rearrangement joins TRBV18 to TRBJ1-5; D unresolved. V lost 1 base, J lost 7 bases, and 11 bases lay in between. The CDR3 has 14 residues. The germline gives CDR1 KGHSH, CDR2 LQKENI. The CDR3 sequence is CASSPQGGRQPQHF. CDR3 nucleotides: TGTGCCAGCTCACCACAGGGAGGTCGGCAGCCCCAGCATTTT.

This clonotype appeared a few times. The rearrangement links TRBV19 to TRBJ1-5; D gene unclear. V lost 4 bases and J lost 11, with 9 bases in between. Germline V CDR1 and CDR2: LNHDA, SQIVND (reference sequence). The CDR3 consists of 11 residues. The CDR3 reads CASSTGQTQHF. The CDR3 DNA reads TGTGCCAGTAGTACGGGCCAGACCCAGCATTTT.

The V gene is TRBV6-2 or TRBV6-3, the J gene TRBJ2-2; possible D gene TRBD1, 5 bases. This CDR3 region has 14 residues. Trimming pared 6 bases from V and 1 base from J, leaving 9 bases between. In germline, CDR1 is MNHEY, CDR2 SVGEGT. This chain's CDR3 is CASRFTGNTGELFF. The CDR3 coding sequence is TGTGCCAGCAGATTCACAGGGAACACCGGGGAGCTGTTTTTT.

The chain employs TRBV10-3 and TRBJ1-3; no firm D call. V dropped 6 bases and J dropped 4 bases, with 13 bases sitting between them. The CDR3 contains 14 residues. The V gene's germline CDR1 is ENHRY and CDR2 SYGVKD. The CDR3 spells CAIRSIDRGNTIYF. DNA for the CDR3: TGTGCCATCAGATCGATAGACCGGGGAAACACCATATATTTT.

The chain recombines TRBV27 with TRBJ2-7, with D perhaps TRBD1 or TRBD2 (5 bases each). Germline CDR1 reads MNHEY; CDR2 reads SMNVEV (reference sequence). CDR3 size: 14 residues. V gave up 5 bases and J gave up 5 bases, with 16 bases separating them. CDR3 bases: TGTGCCAGCAGTAAGGGGAGTGGAATAAACGAGCAGTACTTC. It codes for CASSKGSGINEQYF.

This chain links TRBV20-1 with TRBJ1-2; D is unclear. CDR1 and CDR2 from the germline V gene are DFQATT and SNEGSKA (reference sequence). CDR3 length equals 15 residues. V was shortened by 0 bases and J by 0 bases, with 11 bases between the two germline ends. This chain's CDR3 is CSARDREDSNYGYTF. The DNA for the CDR3 is TGCAGTGCTAGAGATCGTGAAGATTCTAACTATGGCTACACCTTC.

This clonotype showed up just a few times. The chain's CDR3 is CASRQSGETQYF. CDR3 DNA: TGTGCCAGCCGACAGTCCGGGGAGACCCAGTACTTC. The V and J genes are TRBV19 and TRBJ2-5, with TRBD1 as a possible D gene (5 bases). The CDR3 spans 12 residues. The germline CDR1 and CDR2 sequences are LNHDA and SQIVND (reference sequence). Trimming stripped 9 bases from V and 5 bases from J, with 13 bases between.

The CDR3 spells CASSLGGAVTEAFF. CDR3 DNA: TGTGCCAGCAGTTTGGGGGGGGCCGTCACTGAAGCTTTCTTT. The V and J genes are TRBV28 and TRBJ1-1; D is possibly TRBD1 (6 bases). This CDR3 is 14 amino acids long. Trimming took 3 bases from V and 4 from J, leaving 12 bases between them. Germline loops: CDR1 MDHEN, CDR2 SYDVKM.

This clonotype has just a few counts. The genes are TRBV20-1 and TRBJ1-1, with D possibly matching TRBD1 (6 bases). Trimming pared 5 bases from V and 6 bases from J, leaving 13 bases between. Per germline, CDR1 DFQATT and CDR2 SNEGSKA (reference sequence). This CDR3 comprises 12 residues. Here the CDR3 DNA reads TGCAGTGCTGAGGCAGGGGACCCTGAAGCTTTCTTT. Translating gives CSAEAGDPEAFF.

The chain employs TRBV19 and TRBJ2-5; D is unclear. Trimming took off 3 bases at V and 4 bases at J, with 9 bases between the two ends. Germline loops: CDR1 LNHDA, CDR2 SQIVND (reference sequence). The CDR3 has 13 amino acids. CDR3 loop: CASSISPVETQYF. The CDR3 nucleotides read TGTGCCAGTAGTATCTCTCCGGTAGAGACCCAGTACTTC.

The genes are TRBV20-1 and TRBJ2-3; TRBD2 aligns across 8 bases. CDR1 and CDR2 from the germline V gene are DFQATT and SNEGSKA (reference sequence). This CDR3 comprises 14 residues. The junction had 3 bases not matched to a gene; V was cut back by 0 bases and J by 4 bases. This chain's CDR3 is CSARDPGGADTQYF. For the CDR3, the DNA is TGCAGTGCTAGAGATCCGGGGGGGGCAGATACGCAGTATTTT.

The chain joins TRBV19 to TRBJ1-4; TRBD1 matches 7 bases. The junction had 4 bases not matched to a gene; V was cut back by 4 bases and J by 5 bases. The CDR3 sequence is 14 residues long. CDR1 and CDR2 (germline): LNHDA, SQIVND (reference sequence). The CDR3: CASSTTGLNEKLFF. In DNA, the CDR3 is TGTGCCAGTAGTACGACAGGGTTGAATGAAAAACTGTTTTTT.

This rearrangement joins TRBV6-1 to TRBJ2-7, with 9 nucleotides matching TRBD1. Germline loops: CDR1 MNHNS, CDR2 SASEGT. The CDR3 has 18 residues. V was clipped by 6 bases and J by 5 bases; unmatched bases: 20. The CDR3 loop is CASRGERTGVFPLNEQYF. In DNA form, the CDR3 reads TGTGCCAGCAGAGGGGAACGGACAGGGGTATTTCCTCTGAACGAGCAGTACTTC.

This chain uses TRBV7-9 with TRBJ2-2; no definite D call. The CDR3 is 14 amino acids. V was clipped by 1 base and J by 5 bases, with 8 bases between them. Germline-derived CDR1 and CDR2 are SEHNR and FQNEAQ (reference sequence). CDR3 nucleotides: TGTGCCAGCAGCTTAGGTGGGGTGACCGGGGAGCTGTTTTTT. Translation gives CASSLGGVTGELFF.

The chain uses TRBV20-1 and TRBJ1-4, with D unclear. Trimming took 4 bases from V and 3 from J, leaving 18 bases between them. Germline V CDR1 and CDR2: DFQATT, SNEGSKA (reference sequence). CDR3 length equals 16 residues. DNA for the CDR3: TGCAGTGCTAAAGGACTGGAAGGGAAGGCTAATGAAAAACTGTTTTTT. Translated: CSAKGLEGKANEKLFF.